The entry below describes one T cell receptor beta chain. As yet, its antigen is unknown. Treatment of the sample: approximately 18 received Ad26.COV2.S at low or high dose, single or two shots; roughly 5 received placebo; per-sample allocation not given. After the first vaccine or placebo injection, samples were drawn on day 63. The sample originates from a study of Ad26.COV2.S vaccination and SARS-CoV-2 variants. Study information: In the study, Ad26.COV2.S was injected intramuscularly once, or twice 56 days apart. Overall study results and limits: It was found that vaccine and placebo recipients had similar non-spike TCR breadth.

Sequencing was performed with immunoSEQ multiplex PCR; in TCRdb, only in-frame clones are kept and a portion is missing. The data hold a few hundred thousand clones, with more than 75% observed a single time. The germline V gene has CDR1 MGHRA and CDR2 YSYEKL. The V and J ends lost 4 bases and 2 bases respectively, with 14 bases between them. The CDR3 totals 15 residues. Source: peripheral blood, taken in a trial of Ad26.COV2.S vaccine versus placebo. This sequence was found in a person aged 18-65 years who received the Ad26.COV2.S COVID-19 vaccine or a placebo. V is TRBV4-1 and J is TRBJ2-5; no reliable D call. The chain's CDR3 is CASSLEFGFQETQYF. DNA for the CDR3: TGCGCCAGCAGCCTCGAATTTGGGTTTCAAGAGACCCAGTACTTC.